A selection of T cell receptor beta chains follows, all from one sample in a study of T cell changes during pregnancy in multiple sclerosis. Assay: immunoSEQ multiplex PCR; the TCRdb copy retains only in-frame clones and omits some. This repertoire shows 25,000 to 30,000 clones, under 90% found once; its top ten account for around 0.6%. This material consisted of CD4+ T cells from peripheral blood mononuclear cells, taken in the first trimester of pregnancy. Receptor source: a female donor in good health, enrolled as a control in a pregnancy study. The CDR3 runs from the conserved cysteine through the conserved F or W. The D gene is left open where the match is weak. Clone size, where shown, is once, few, many, or a class for clones that have expanded.

j_call: TRBJ2-3; d_call: NA; v_call: TRBV7-3; clone_size: NA; cdr3_nt: TGTGCCAGCAGCTTGGGGCCCGGGGCGGGGGCCCCTCTCGCAGATACGCAGTATTTT; cdr3_aa: CASSLGPGAGAPLADTQYF
j_call: TRBJ2-1; d_call: TRBD1; v_call: TRBV11-2; clone_size: NA; cdr3_nt: TGTGCCAGCACCTCTAGCTTAGGGACAGGGAGAAATGAGCAGTTCTTC; cdr3_aa: CASTSSLGTGRNEQFF
j_call: TRBJ1-1; d_call: NA; v_call: TRBV30; clone_size: NA; cdr3_nt: TGTGCCTGGAGGATAGGGGTTGTGACTGAAGCTTTCTTT; cdr3_aa: CAWRIGVVTEAFF
j_call: TRBJ1-1; d_call: TRBD1; v_call: TRBV18; clone_size: NA; cdr3_nt: TGCGCCAGCTCACCAGTTGAGGGACAGGGATGGTCCTTT; cdr3_aa: CASSPVEGQGWSF
j_call: TRBJ1-3; d_call: NA; v_call: TRBV19; clone_size: NA; cdr3_nt: TGTGCCAGTAGTATACCGGCAGGGACTGGAAACACCATATATTTT; cdr3_aa: CASSIPAGTGNTIYF
j_call: TRBJ1-2; d_call: NA; v_call: TRBV30; clone_size: NA; cdr3_nt: TGTGCCTGGAGTGTACTTTCAACGGGGGGCTACACCTTC; cdr3_aa: CAWSVLSTGGYTF
j_call: TRBJ2-5; d_call: TRBD2; v_call: TRBV6-5; clone_size: NA; cdr3_nt: TGTGCCAGCAGTTCTCGGACTAGCGGAGGAGGGGAGACCCAGTACTTC; cdr3_aa: CASSSRTSGGGETQYF
j_call: TRBJ1-5; d_call: TRBD1; v_call: TRBV19; clone_size: few; cdr3_nt: TGTGCCAGTAGTCCAACAGGGGTTCATCAGCCCCAGCATTTT; cdr3_aa: CASSPTGVHQPQHF
j_call: TRBJ1-1; d_call: NA; v_call: TRBV10-3; clone_size: NA; cdr3_nt: TGTGCCATCAGTGAGTCAGGAGGCTTCAACACTGAAGCTTTCTTT; cdr3_aa: CAISESGGFNTEAFF
j_call: TRBJ2-5; d_call: TRBD2; v_call: TRBV2; clone_size: NA; cdr3_nt: TGTGCCAGCAGTGGAGGGACTAGCGGGAGGCGGCAAGAGACCCAGTACTTC; cdr3_aa: CASSGGTSGRRQETQYF
j_call: TRBJ2-5; d_call: TRBD2; v_call: TRBV7-2; clone_size: NA; cdr3_nt: TGTGCCAGCAGCGTTAGACTAGCGGGAGAAGAGACCCAGTACTTC; cdr3_aa: CASSVRLAGEETQYF
j_call: TRBJ1-1; d_call: TRBD1; v_call: TRBV18; clone_size: NA; cdr3_nt: TGTGCCAGCTCACCACCGGGAAACAGGGGTGACACTGAAGCTTTCTTT; cdr3_aa: CASSPPGNRGDTEAFF
j_call: TRBJ1-2; d_call: TRBD1; v_call: TRBV5-6; clone_size: NA; cdr3_nt: TGTGCCAGCAGCGACTCAGGCAGGGGGTATGGCTACACCTTC; cdr3_aa: CASSDSGRGYGYTF
j_call: TRBJ1-1; d_call: NA; v_call: TRBV19; clone_size: NA; cdr3_nt: TGTGCCAGTAATTTGCGACAGGCTCGGAACACTGAAGCTTTCTTT; cdr3_aa: CASNLRQARNTEAFF
j_call: TRBJ2-1; d_call: TRBD2; v_call: TRBV19; clone_size: NA; cdr3_nt: TGTGCCAGTAGTATCGACGGCGGGAGGTACAATGAGCAGTTCTTC; cdr3_aa: CASSIDGGRYNEQFF
j_call: TRBJ2-7; d_call: TRBD1; v_call: TRBV30; clone_size: few; cdr3_nt: TGTGCCTGGAGTCGGTTTACAGGGGAGTACGAGCAGTACTTC; cdr3_aa: CAWSRFTGEYEQYF
j_call: TRBJ1-1; d_call: TRBD1; v_call: TRBV18; clone_size: NA; cdr3_nt: TGTGCCAGCTCAGTGGGACAGTTGAACACTGAAGCTTTCTTT; cdr3_aa: CASSVGQLNTEAFF
j_call: TRBJ2-1; d_call: TRBD1; v_call: TRBV4-2; clone_size: NA; cdr3_nt: TGTGCCAGCAGCTCGCGGACAGGGGATGAGCAGTTCTTC; cdr3_aa: CASSSRTGDEQFF
j_call: TRBJ2-5; d_call: NA; v_call: TRBV7-2; clone_size: NA; cdr3_nt: TGTGCCACCCTAGGTTTGGAAGAGACCCAGTACTTC; cdr3_aa: CATLGLEETQYF
j_call: TRBJ1-2; d_call: TRBD1; v_call: TRBV27; clone_size: NA; cdr3_nt: TGTGCCAGCATCGACAGGGGTAGCTATGGCTACACCTTC; cdr3_aa: CASIDRGSYGYTF
j_call: TRBJ2-3; d_call: TRBD1; v_call: TRBV4-2; clone_size: NA; cdr3_nt: TGTGCCAGCAGCCATGGACAGGGGGCTACAGATACGCAGTATTTT; cdr3_aa: CASSHGQGATDTQYF
j_call: TRBJ1-3; d_call: NA; v_call: TRBV7-6; clone_size: NA; cdr3_nt: TGTGCCAGCAGCTTAGATCGGGACAATGGTGGAGGAAACACCATATATTTT; cdr3_aa: CASSLDRDNGGGNTIYF
j_call: TRBJ2-7; d_call: TRBD1; v_call: TRBV5-1; clone_size: NA; cdr3_nt: TGCGCCAGCAGCTTTGGCGGGACAGGGTCCTACGAGCAGTACTTC; cdr3_aa: CASSFGGTGSYEQYF
j_call: TRBJ2-7; d_call: TRBD1; v_call: TRBV5-6; clone_size: NA; cdr3_nt: TGTGCCAGCAGCAACCTAGGACAGGGTAAACACGAGCAGTACTTC; cdr3_aa: CASSNLGQGKHEQYF